The T cell receptor (beta chain) under discussion was sequenced for a study of cytomegalovirus exposure and HLA in healthy donors. At the level of the study: In an earlier analysis, around 120 million unique TCR beta sequences were found from 150 million to 200 million T cells.

Unmatched junction bases numbered 7, after V lost 4 bases and J lost 6 bases. The V gene's germline CDR1 is SGHNT and CDR2 YYREEE (reference sequence). This CDR3 spans 14 amino acids. On this clone: No antigen is known for it.

PCR was performed using 60 Vbeta and 13 Jbeta primers. This table comes from immunoSEQ multiplex PCR, and its TCRdb copy is limited to in-frame clones, with some not included. The top ten clones hold roughly 6% of a sample with approximately 150,000 clones, approximately 72% of them seen once. Broader study findings: A few CMV-associated chains were confirmed in vitro to be specific for CMV antigens. The HLA-A and HLA-B alleles of most subjects were reportedly predicted accurately from TCR beta sequences. Further analysis was carried out later, and it showed several of the most significant clusters appearing linked to common viral pathogens.

The chain has TRBV5-4 and TRBJ2-1; 7 nucleotides align to TRBD1. Material for sequencing was PBMCs. The sequence derives from a woman in her fifties or sixties in good health and CMV-seronegative. CDR3 residues: CASSRETGANEQFF. In nucleotides, the CDR3 is TGTGCCAGCAGCCGAGAAACAGGGGCCAATGAGCAGTTCTTC.